The present T cell receptor beta chain was sequenced within a study of identical twins (dated by TCRdb to 2016 to 2017). Study-level background: To test whether fetal clonotypes persist, this study deep-sequenced TCR alpha and beta repertoires from monozygotic twins, from unrelated adults of various ages, and from cord blood. To rule out contamination, the twin experiments were replicated at different times with different library preparation protocols.

Per the germline V gene, SGHAT is the CDR1 and FQNNGV is the CDR2. Trimmed from V: 4 bases; trimmed from J: 7 bases; junction bases lacking a gene match: 12. The CDR3, cysteine through phenylalanine, is 16 amino acids long. Of the read, only the CDR3 DNA is kept; its 48 bases are in frame from base 1. In its sample, this clonotype was seen many times. What this receptor recognizes is not known. Base quality data are lacking; no much larger clone is found one base away. Receptors were amplified or captured by 5' RACE. For sequencing, an Illumina HiSeq 2000 was employed. A universal primer binding site was added through template switching, and the final cDNA carried a unique molecular identifier so that TCR cDNA molecules could be counted accurately. Specific primers in the conserved constant-segment region were used to synthesize first-strand cDNA for TCR alpha and beta chains. To control for contamination, every cDNA library carried two barcodes: a SMART-Mk sample barcode plus Illumina barcodes. Two successive PCR steps introduced TruSeq adapter sequences along with Illumina sample barcodes. The TCR alpha and beta cDNA libraries were sequenced on the Illumina HiSeq platform using custom primers. In the source study's methods: Unique molecular identifiers were extracted from raw reads with MiGEC, and CDR3 positions were determined with MiXCR. For each individual, recombination models were inferred using an EM algorithm with the repgenHMM and IGoR tools. The analysis of shared clonotypes was done with the tcR package in R, with sharing normalized by the product of cloneset sizes. To study raw recombination free of thymic and clonal selection effects, out-of-frame nonproductive sequences were analyzed. Starting from the raw public reads, TCRdb applied fastp trimming at Q25, assembled clones with MiXCR and retained in-frame beta chains. Each CDR3 protein gets just one entry, which takes the most common genes and DNA from the rows behind it. These V and J calls originate from TCRdb's pipeline instead of the authors' own analysis. This sample lists some 660,000 distinct CDR3 sequences; about 9.4% were detected once. In total, the top ten clones hold about 0.98% of the sample.

Results the study describes overall, beyond this receptor: Out-of-frame TCR alpha sharing in monozygotic twins was systematically underestimated by recombination models, whereas sharing between unrelated individuals was in agreement with the recombination models. Because the same donors could not be followed over many years, the conclusions relied on cross-sectional statistical analysis. Compared with coincidental sharing between unrelated individuals, out-of-frame TCR alpha sequences shared between twins had an excess of sequences with low generation probability. In beta out-of-frame sequences, excess twin sharing was weaker, because having fewer shared sequences lowered the signal-to-noise ratio. Invariant T cells such as MAIT and iNKT could partly confound zero-insertion analyses, though diverse VJ usage argued against this for most clonotypes. Abundant cord blood beta clonotypes carried fewer insertions; young adult naive repertoires showed a weaker similar trend, while memory repertoires showed none.

Every donor was a healthy Caucasian. Three pairs of female monozygotic twins, all aged about 18 to 29 years, made up the twin cohort. The RNA used for TCR libraries was isolated from peripheral blood mononuclear cells. The same sample was also used in a study of yellow fever vaccine responses in identical twins. That second publication adds: According to the authors, in identical twins the way T cells responded to vaccination appeared partly convergent and partly personalized. In the study, vaccine-responding T cell clones were precisely tracked in identical twins.

Sequenced input: PBMCs. This receptor was taken from a young woman in good health. The rearranged chain carries TRBV11-2 and TRBJ2-1, and 8 junctional nucleotides match TRBD1. The CDR3 reads as follows: CASSSADRVSGNEQFF. The DNA sequence is as follows: TGTGCCAGCAGCTCAGCGGACAGGGTTTCGGGAAATGAGCAGTTCTTC.